The next 8 T cell receptor beta chains were all read from a single sample in a study of shared clonotypes between healthy human individuals. The data were produced by immunoSEQ multiplex PCR, yet TCRdb's version contains in-frame clones alone and is incomplete. The sample contains 2 million to 2.5 million clones, approximately 96% of which appear only once. Sequencing was carried out using naive CD4+ T cells sorted from blood. Specified subset: CD45RA+ positively selected. These receptors were collected from a young man in good health.

This chain links TRBV27 with TRBJ1-5; 8 nucleotides match TRBD1. Germline V gene lookup returns CDR1 MNHEY and CDR2 SMNVEV (reference sequence). There are 16 residues in the CDR3. V lost 5 bases and J lost 4; bases outside the gene matches: 10. The CDR3 reads CASSPFIGTGNQPQHF. The CDR3 DNA is TGTGCCAGCAGTCCATTTATCGGGACAGGTAATCAGCCCCAGCATTTT.

The V gene is TRBV6-6, the J gene TRBJ2-3, with 9 bases that match TRBD2. Germline V gene lookup returns CDR1 MNHNY and CDR2 SVGAGI (reference sequence). This CDR3 comprises 15 residues. V trimming: 7 bases; J trimming: 4 bases; junction bases outside the gene matches: 9. The CDR3 region is CASKWRGGPADTQYF. CDR3 coding DNA: TGTGCCAGCAAATGGCGGGGGGGCCCCGCAGATACGCAGTATTTT.

The chain couples TRBV7-6 to TRBJ2-1, with TRBD2 matching over 12 bases. Per the germline V gene, CDR1 is SGHVS and CDR2 is FNYEAQ. The CDR3 is 15 residues long. V was pared by 10 bases and J by 3 bases, with 7 bases of the junction left unmatched. CDR3 sequence: CATQRTSGIYNEQFF. The DNA of the CDR3 is TGTGCCACTCAGAGGACTAGCGGGATCTACAATGAGCAGTTCTTC.

CDR3: CASSSRTSGVGDTQYF. The CDR3 DNA reads TGTGCCAGCAGCTCTCGGACTAGCGGGGTTGGAGATACGCAGTATTTT. This chain uses TRBV5-4 with TRBJ2-3, with 12 positions matching TRBD2. Germline CDR1 reads SGHNT; CDR2 reads YYREEE (reference sequence). Trimming at V came to 3 bases and at J to 5 bases, leaving 7 bases not matched to a gene. The CDR3 totals 16 residues.

Note on this clone: Additional DNA sequences in this sample encode the identical CDR3. The chain employs TRBV30 and TRBJ1-1; 8 bases map to TRBD1. The CDR3 contains 13 residues. Losses at the gene ends were 2 bases for V and 5 bases for J; bases not matched to a gene: 4. CDR1 GTSNPN and CDR2 SVGIG come from the germline V gene (reference sequence). The CDR3 sequence: CAWSPTGGTEAFF. CDR3 DNA sequence: TGTGCCTGGAGTCCTACAGGGGGGACTGAAGCTTTCTTT.

Regarding this clone: This specimen includes other DNA sequences encoding the same CDR3. This rearrangement joins TRBV6-6 to TRBJ1-6, with D tentatively TRBD1 (5 bases). Germline V gene sequence: CDR1 MNHNY, CDR2 SVGAGI (reference sequence). Trimming pared 6 bases from V and 5 bases from J, leaving 11 bases between. This CDR3 contains 14 residues. The CDR3 spells CASSLTGDNSPLHF. In DNA form, the CDR3 reads TGTGCCAGCAGCCTTACAGGCGATAATTCACCCCTCCACTTT.

In the case of this clone: At the DNA level, this CDR3 is encoded by other sequences in the same sample as well. J is TRBJ2-5 and V is TRBV18; 9 bases are a match to TRBD1. J was trimmed by 5 bases and V by 2 bases; bases with no gene match: 6. This CDR3 comprises 15 residues. The V gene's germline CDR1 is KGHSH and CDR2 LQKENI. The CDR3 reads CASSPGTGSRETQYF. For the CDR3, the DNA is TGTGCCAGCTCACCAGGGACAGGGTCCAGGGAGACCCAGTACTTC. Full variable domain (remainder filled in from reference TRBV18 and TRBJ2-5): NAGVMQNPRHLVRRRGQEARLRCSPMKGHSHVYWYRQLPEEGLKFMVYLQKENIIDESGMPKERFSAEFPKEGPSILRIQQVVRGDSAAYFCASSPGTGSRETQYFGPGTRLLVL.

The V call is TRBV7-2, the J call TRBJ1-1, with TRBD1 as a possible D gene (5 bases). This CDR3 has 15 amino acids. Looked up from germline, CDR1 is SGHTA and CDR2 is FQGNSA. Trimming took 4 bases from V and 1 from J, leaving 13 bases between them. CDR3 amino acids: CASSSRYQGNTEAFF. The DNA of the CDR3 is TGTGCCAGCAGCTCAAGGTACCAGGGGAACACTGAAGCTTTCTTT.